Following are 29 T cell receptor beta chains from one sample sequenced in a study of tumor-infiltrating lymphocytes in primary liver carcinoma. The source of the blood RNA was unsorted whole blood, and germline DNA was extracted as well. Priming with a constant-region primer yielded TCR beta cDNA from approximately 500 ng total RNA. Three nested multiplex PCR rounds, a slightly modified ARM-PCR method, built the TCR beta libraries. TRBV1-TRBV30 forward primers paired with a C-beta reverse primer were used in the first two PCR rounds, which ran approximately 10 cycles each. MiXCR was run by TCRdb on the multiplex PCR reads, yielding one entry per CDR3 protein. Among 330,000 or so distinct CDR3 sequences listed, approximately 65% were seen once. The specimen was peripheral blood. The receptors originated from a man between 35 and 55 years old with primary liver carcinoma and hepatitis B virus infection.

In the case of this clonotype: Without the conserved terminal phenylalanine or tryptophan, this CDR3 likely stems from a read error. The V gene is TRBV4-1, the J gene TRBJ1-2; D unclear. This CDR3 comprises 14 residues. V shed 0 bases and J shed 8 bases, with 13 bases lying between them. Germline loops: CDR1 MGHRA, CDR2 YSYEKL. The CDR3 DNA reads TGCGCCAGCAGCCAAGAGCGGACGAATACCGGCTACACCTTG. This codes for CASSQERTNTGYTL.

The rearrangement joins TRBV28 to TRBJ2-1; TRBD2 matches 15 bases. The CDR3 totals 17 residues. The J segment lost 7 bases and the V segment lost 3 bases, leaving 7 bases of the junction unmatched. Germline V gene sequence: CDR1 MDHEN, CDR2 SYDVKM. This CDR3 reads CASSFIGLAGGGNEQFF. CDR3 nucleotides: TGTGCCAGCAGTTTTATCGGACTAGCGGGAGGGGGGAATGAGCAGTTCTTC.

This clonotype was seen only a few times. This chain connects TRBV14 to TRBJ2-2; 8 nucleotides align to TRBD2. The CDR3 consists of 16 residues. V lost 5 bases, J lost 7 bases, and 12 bases stayed unmatched. Germline V gene sequence: CDR1 SGHDN, CDR2 FVKESK. Written as DNA, the CDR3 is TGTGCCAGCAGCTTCCTTGGCGGGAGGCCCGGCGGGGAGCTGTTTTTT. Amino acids: CASSFLGGRPGGELFF.

In its sample, this clonotype was seen many times. The J gene is TRBJ1-2, the V gene TRBV5-5, with a tentative D call TRBD1 (6 bases). The CDR3 length is 15 residues. V was trimmed by 2 bases and J by 4 bases, leaving 15 bases between them. CDR1 SGHKS and CDR2 YYEKEE come from the germline V gene (reference sequence). The CDR3 DNA reads as TGTGCCAGCAGCTTCGGCGACAGGATGAGCTATGGCTACACCTTC. Its translation: CASSFGDRMSYGYTF.

The chain carries TRBV12-5 and TRBJ2-2; unclear D gene. CDR3 length equals 14 residues. Deletions cut 6 bases from V and 4 bases from J, with 12 bases between. Per germline, CDR1 LGHNT and CDR2 FRNRAP. DNA of the CDR3: TGTGCTAGTGGAACGACGATAGTCACCGGGGAGCTGTTTTTT. Amino acid sequence: CASGTTIVTGELFF. The full variable domain, rest sourced from reference TRBV12-5 and TRBJ2-2, is DARVTQTPRHKVTEMGQEVTMRCQPILGHNTVFWYRQTMMQGLELLAYFRNRAPLDDSGMPKDRFSAEMPDATLATLKIQPSEPRDSAVYFCASGTTIVTGELFFGEGSRLTVL.

The chain employs TRBV5-1 and TRBJ1-2; 11 bases match TRBD1. CDR3 size: 16 residues. Germline CDR1 is SGHRS and CDR2 is YFSETQ. V shed 4 bases and J 9 bases; nucleotides not matched to a gene: 14. CDR3 DNA: TGCGCCAGCAGCCGAGAGACCGGGACAGGGGGATTCAGCTACACCTTC. Protein: CASSRETGTGGFSYTF.

Remarks on this clonotype: Because it lacks the conserved phenylalanine or tryptophan at the end, this CDR3 is likely a read error. This chain joins TRBV11-2 and TRBJ2-3; D may be TRBD2 (6 bases). CDR1 and CDR2 (germline): SGHAT, FQNNGV. Trimming cost V 5 bases and J 3 bases, with 24 bases left between them. The CDR3 has 18 amino acids. The CDR3 nucleotides are TGTGCCAGCAGCCCGCGACGGGGGTTGGCCCTCGGTACAGATACGCAGTATTAT. Residues: CASSPRRGLALGTDTQYY.

The J gene is TRBJ1-2, the V gene TRBV11-2, with D possibly matching TRBD1 (6 bases). Trimming pared 11 bases from V and 0 bases from J, leaving 16 bases between. Germline V lookup: CDR1 SGHAT, CDR2 FQNNGV. CDR3 length: 14 residues. The CDR3 loop reads CAGSRQVANYGYTF. For the CDR3, the DNA is TGTGCCGGTAGTCGACAGGTAGCTAACTATGGCTACACCTTC.

The V call is TRBV6-5, the J call TRBJ2-5; D gene ambiguous. The CDR3 loop spans 14 amino acids. Trimming pared 6 bases from V and 1 base from J, leaving 12 bases between. Germline CDR1 reads MNHEY; CDR2 reads SVGAGI. Here the CDR3 reads CASSVRPSQETQYF. CDR3 DNA sequence: TGTGCCAGCAGCGTTCGGCCGTCCCAAGAGACCCAGTACTTC.

The genes are TRBV10-3 and TRBJ2-5; D assignment may be TRBD1 or TRBD2 (5 bases each). This CDR3 spans 15 amino acids. Germline CDR1 reads ENHRY; CDR2 reads SYGVKD. V was pared by 4 bases and J by 4 bases, with 16 bases between. This chain's CDR3 is CAISGGIVVGETQYF. CDR3 bases: TGTGCCATCAGTGGGGGGATAGTCGTTGGAGAGACCCAGTACTTC.

This clonotype was observed many times. The gene calls are TRBV12-3 or TRBV12-4 and TRBJ2-5; D remains unclear. The CDR3 is 13 amino acids. Deletions cut 3 bases from V and 2 bases from J, with 7 bases between. As DNA, the CDR3 is TGTGCCAGCAGTTTCTTCGTACAAGAGACCCAGTACTTC. Amino acid sequence: CASSFFVQETQYF.

As for this clonotype: One junction end does not reproduce the germline sequence, and a read error may be involved. The chain joins TRBV19 to TRBJ1-2; a weak D match, TRBD1 (5 bases). Germline-derived CDR1 and CDR2 are LNHDA and SQIVND (reference sequence). The CDR3 has 13 residues. CDR3 protein: CSSSISRADGYTF. The CDR3 DNA follows: TGTTCCAGTAGTATAAGCAGGGCGGATGGCTACACCTTC. The whole variable domain, filled in from reference TRBV19 and TRBJ1-2, reads DGGITQSPKYLFRKEGQNVTLSCEQNLNHDAMYWYRQDPGQGLRLIYYSQIVNDFQKGDIAEGYSVSREKKESFPLTVTSAQKNPTAFYLCSSSISRADGYTFGSGTRLTVV.

This sequence joins TRBV5-1 and TRBJ2-2; D is possibly TRBD1 (5 bases). Trimming cost V 3 bases and J 4 bases, with 10 bases left between them. Per germline, CDR1 SGHRS and CDR2 YFSETQ. This CDR3 region has 14 residues. CDR3 in DNA: TGCGCCAGCAGCTCCGATGGGGCCACCGGGGAGCTGTTTTTT. It codes for CASSSDGATGELFF.

Details on this clonotype: This may arise from a read error, as a much more abundant clone is one base away. The chain links TRBV6-6 to TRBJ2-7; perhaps TRBD2 as D (5 bases). CDR3 size: 15 residues. V lost 0 bases and J lost 6, with 15 bases in between. Per germline, CDR1 MNHNY and CDR2 SVGAGI (reference sequence). The CDR3 nucleotides read TGTGCCAGCAGTTACTCTAGGGAGCGTCCATGCGAGCAGTACTTC. It specifies CASSYSRERPCEQYF.

Concerning this clonotype: A read error may explain this, as a much larger clone is one base away. The chain joins TRBV10-3 to TRBJ1-6; a possible D gene is TRBD1 (5 bases). CDR1 is ENHRY, CDR2 SYGVKD, per germline. V was pared by 3 bases and J by 6 bases, with 21 bases between. This CDR3 has 18 residues. The CDR3: CAISDLLIRGGINSPLHF. CDR3 bases: TGTGCCATCAGTGATTTGCTCATCCGGGGCGGAATTAATTCACCCCTCCACTTT.

V usage is TRBV6-2 or TRBV6-3 and J usage is TRBJ2-1; 8 bases line up with TRBD1. The CDR3 sequence is 14 residues long. V lost 7 bases to trimming and J lost 8 bases; unmatched junction nucleotides: 10. Germline V gene sequence: CDR1 MNHEY, CDR2 SVGEGT. The chain's CDR3 is CASTVTGVGDEQFF. The CDR3 DNA is TGTGCCAGCACGGTGACAGGGGTGGGCGATGAGCAGTTCTTC.

Note on this clonotype: This could be a read error, since a much larger clone is one nucleotide away. V usage is TRBV10-3 and J usage is TRBJ2-4; 7 bases map to TRBD2. CDR1 is ENHRY and CDR2 is SYGVKD in the germline V gene. The CDR3 consists of 15 residues. The CDR3 sequence is CATEGAAGAKNIRYF. CDR3 nucleotides: TGTGCCACCGAAGGGGCGGCGGGAGCCAAAAACATTCGGTACTTC.

A word on this clonotype: The junction shows a germline mismatch at one end, possibly a read error. The chain recombines TRBV11-2 with TRBJ2-1; tentatively, D is TRBD1 (6 bases). The CDR3 sequence is 13 residues long. Germline V lookup: CDR1 SGHAT, CDR2 FQNNGV. The CDR3 DNA follows: TGTACCAGCAGATTACAGGGTATAGATGAGCAGTTCTTC. Translated: CTSRLQGIDEQFF.

The chain is built from TRBV11-2 and TRBJ1-2, with D unresolved. The germline CDR1 and CDR2 sequences are SGHAT and FQNNGV. The CDR3 runs 15 residues. CDR3 amino acids: CANIANPQPNYGYTF. CDR3 DNA sequence: TGTGCTAACATCGCCAACCCACAGCCTAACTATGGCTACACCTTC. The full variable domain, with the rest looked up from reference TRBV11-2 and TRBJ1-2, is EAGVAQSPRYKIIEKRQSVAFWCNPISGHATLYWYQQILGQGPKLLIQFQNNGVVDDSQLPKDRFSAERLKGVDSTLKIQPAKLEDSAVYLCANIANPQPNYGYTFGSGTRLTVV.

Points on this clonotype: A much larger clone differs by one base, so this may be a read error. The chain is built from TRBV6-1 and TRBJ1-1; D ambiguous. Germline-derived CDR1 and CDR2 are MNHNS and SASEGT. This CDR3 contains 13 residues. V lost 5 bases to trimming and J lost 4 bases, with 11 bases between them. The CDR3 here is CASSQTGSTEAFF. In DNA form, the CDR3 reads TGTGCCAGCAGTCAGACTGGGAGCACTGAAGCTTTCTTT.

V usage is TRBV20-1 and J usage is TRBJ2-1; maybe TRBD1 (6 bases). V was cut by 0 bases and J by 0 bases, with 6 bases left in between. The CDR3 covers 14 residues. The germline gives CDR1 DFQATT, CDR2 SNEGSKA (reference sequence). The CDR3 is CSARETGSYNEQFF. The CDR3 DNA sequence: TGCAGTGCTAGAGAGACAGGCTCCTACAATGAGCAGTTCTTC.

Notes on this clonotype: Germline is not matched at one junction end, which may reflect a read error. The chain combines TRBV10-3 with TRBJ1-5; D remains ambiguous. Germline V lookup: CDR1 ENHRY, CDR2 SYGVKD. The CDR3 has 12 residues. This chain's CDR3 is CASSSYNQSRHF. CDR3 sequence (DNA): TGTGCCAGCAGTTCGTACAATCAGTCCCGGCATTTT.

About this clonotype itself: The junction departs from germline at one end; a sequencing error may be responsible. This chain connects TRBV11-2 to TRBJ2-7; possible D gene TRBD2, 5 bases. Germline CDR1 SGHAT, CDR2 FQNNGV. The CDR3 contains 15 residues. CDR3 coding DNA: TGTGCCAGTAGCTTAGGAAAAGAAACGGGATACGAGCAGTACTTC. It yields the protein CASSLGKETGYEQYF.

Many counts were recorded for this clonotype. The chain couples TRBV4-2 to TRBJ2-5, with 9 nucleotides matching TRBD1. Per germline, CDR1 LGHNA and CDR2 YNFKEQ. The CDR3 contains 16 residues. Losses at the gene ends were 2 bases for V and 5 bases for J; bases not matched to a gene: 9. CDR3 residues: CASSQLSGTGPETQYF. The CDR3 DNA sequence: TGTGCCAGCAGCCAATTATCGGGGACAGGGCCCGAGACCCAGTACTTC.

This clonotype was recorded many times. The rearrangement links TRBV29-1 to TRBJ2-2; D call uncertain. Germline-derived CDR1 and CDR2 are SQVTM and ANQGSEA. The CDR3 is made up of 13 amino acids. CDR3 in amino acids: CSVLFYEAGELFF. CDR3 bases: TGCAGTGTTCTGTTTTATGAGGCCGGGGAGCTGTTTTTT.

This clonotype was counted at least ten times. V usage is TRBV12-3 or TRBV12-4 and J usage is TRBJ2-7; TRBD2 might be the D (6 bases). The V end lost 1 base, the J end lost 6 bases, and 16 bases lay between the germline ends. The CDR3 has 15 residues. Here the CDR3 reads CASSLVLDYPPEQYF. For the CDR3, the DNA is TGTGCCAGCAGTTTAGTTCTGGACTACCCTCCCGAGCAGTACTTC.

With regard to this clonotype: Just one base apart from a much larger clone, this may be a read error. V usage is TRBV6-6 and J usage is TRBJ2-1; 8 nucleotides match TRBD2. Looked up from germline, CDR1 is MNHNY and CDR2 is SVGAGI (reference sequence). This CDR3 has 16 amino acids. V lost 5 bases to trimming and J lost 3 bases; unmatched junction nucleotides: 9. The CDR3 bases are TGTGCCAGCAGTAACCACCAGCGGGGGATCTACAATGAGCAGTTCTTC. Amino acid sequence: CASSNHQRGIYNEQFF.

With respect to this clonotype: A read error may produce the germline difference seen at one junction end. The V and J genes are TRBV11-2 and TRBJ1-2; D is unresolved. CDR1 and CDR2 from the germline V gene are SGHAT and FQNNGV. This CDR3 comprises 13 residues. CDR3 nucleotides: TGTGCCAGCAGCTTAGGACTGGGTGGTGGCTACATCTTC. As protein: CASSLGLGGGYIF.

The chain carries TRBV5-4 and TRBJ1-1; D call uncertain. The germline V and J ends were trimmed by 0 bases and 8 bases, with 8 bases remaining between them. This CDR3 is built from 12 residues. The germline CDR1 and CDR2 sequences are SGHNT and YYREEE (reference sequence). CDR3 protein: CASSLARQEAFF. The DNA of the CDR3 is TGTGCCAGCAGCTTGGCCCGGCAAGAAGCTTTCTTT. Based on the CDR3 plus reference TRBV5-4 and TRBJ1-1, the full variable domain is ETGVTQSPTHLIKTRGQQVTLRCSSQSGHNTVSWYQQALGQGPQFIFQYYREEENGRGNFPPRFSGLQFPNYSSELNVNALELDDSALYLCASSLARQEAFFGQGTRLTVV.